In this sample, the clone carrying this T cell receptor (beta chain) turned up a few times. V lost 3 bases to trimming and J lost 1 base; unmatched junction nucleotides: 13. Per germline, CDR1 SGHAT and CDR2 FQDESV (reference sequence). CDR3 length: 18 residues. The data belong to a study of patients and donors after allogeneic stem cell transplantation. TCRdb processed the RT-PCR reads anew with MiXCR; each CDR3 protein has one entry. The sample records roughly 940,000 distinct CDR3 sequences, approximately 19% being singletons. The rearrangement links TRBV11-1 to TRBJ2-5, with 8 bases identical to TRBD1. The clonotype comes from a human donor who was either an allogeneic HSCT recipient or a stem cell or donor lymphocyte infusion donor (not recorded which). It is not recorded whose cells these are; they may come from a transplant donor. The sample consisted of blood, either unsorted or a sorted T cell fraction (not recorded which). CDR3 protein: CASSFPRTGRMIQETQYF. CDR3 in DNA: TGTGCCAGCAGCTTCCCTCGGACAGGGAGAATGATCCAAGAGACCCAGTACTTC.